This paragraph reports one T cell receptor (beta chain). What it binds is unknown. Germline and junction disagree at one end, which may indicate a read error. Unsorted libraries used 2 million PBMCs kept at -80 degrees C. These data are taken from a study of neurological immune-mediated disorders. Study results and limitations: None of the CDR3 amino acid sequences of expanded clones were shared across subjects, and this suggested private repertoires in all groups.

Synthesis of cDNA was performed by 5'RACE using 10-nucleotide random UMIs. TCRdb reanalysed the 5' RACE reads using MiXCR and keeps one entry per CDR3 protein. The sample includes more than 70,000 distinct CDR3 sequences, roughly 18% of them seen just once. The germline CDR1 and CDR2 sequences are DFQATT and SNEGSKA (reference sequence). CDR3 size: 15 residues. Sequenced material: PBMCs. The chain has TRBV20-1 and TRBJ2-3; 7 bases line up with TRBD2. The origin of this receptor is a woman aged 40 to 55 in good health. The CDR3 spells CSAIDIRLARDTQYF. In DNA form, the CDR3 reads TGTAGTGCTATAGATATACGACTAGCAAGGGATACGCAGTATTTT.